This T cell receptor beta chain is drawn from a study of cytomegalovirus exposure and HLA in healthy donors. On this clone: Its antigen is still unknown.

The PCR employed 60 Vbeta primers together with 13 Jbeta primers. Sequencing was performed with immunoSEQ multiplex PCR; in TCRdb, only in-frame clones are kept and a portion is missing. The table lists 150,000 to 200,000 clones, around 75% of them singletons. Study results and limitations: Later analysis showed TCR association rates varying by HLA locus, highest for DRB1 and lowest for HLA-C. There were some V segments, including TRBV6-2 and TRBV6-3, excluded as indistinguishable. CMV antigen specificity of three CMV-associated chains was confirmed in vitro.

Trimming removed 4 bases from V and 2 bases from J; junction bases left unmatched: 5. Germline assignment: CDR1 LNHDA and CDR2 SQIVND (reference sequence). This CDR3 comprises 14 residues. Source material: PBMCs. V is TRBV19 and J is TRBJ2-7, with TRBD1 matching 7 bases. This sequence originates from a human donor in good health. The CDR3 DNA is TGTGCCAGTAGTAGAGACAGGGCCGCCTACGAGCAGTACTTC. Amino acid sequence: CASSRDRAAYEQYF.